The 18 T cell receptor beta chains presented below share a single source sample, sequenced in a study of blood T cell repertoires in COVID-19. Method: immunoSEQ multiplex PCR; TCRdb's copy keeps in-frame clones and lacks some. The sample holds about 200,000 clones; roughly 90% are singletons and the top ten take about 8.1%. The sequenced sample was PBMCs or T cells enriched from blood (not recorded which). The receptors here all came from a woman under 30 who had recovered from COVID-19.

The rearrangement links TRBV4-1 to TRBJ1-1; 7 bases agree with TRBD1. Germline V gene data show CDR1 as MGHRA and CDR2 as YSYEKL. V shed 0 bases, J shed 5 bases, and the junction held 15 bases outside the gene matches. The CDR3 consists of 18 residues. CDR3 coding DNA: TGCGCCAGCAGCCAAGATCAAGAGGGGGCGAGGCAAGCAACTGAAGCTTTCTTT. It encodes CASSQDQEGARQATEAFF.

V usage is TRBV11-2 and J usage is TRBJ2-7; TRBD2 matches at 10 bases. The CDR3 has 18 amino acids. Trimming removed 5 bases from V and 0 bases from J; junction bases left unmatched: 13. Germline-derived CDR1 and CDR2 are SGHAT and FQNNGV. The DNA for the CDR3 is TGTGCCAGCAGCCCCGCCATAGCGGGGGGCTCGGGCTCCTACGAGCAGTACTTC. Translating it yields CASSPAIAGGSGSYEQYF.

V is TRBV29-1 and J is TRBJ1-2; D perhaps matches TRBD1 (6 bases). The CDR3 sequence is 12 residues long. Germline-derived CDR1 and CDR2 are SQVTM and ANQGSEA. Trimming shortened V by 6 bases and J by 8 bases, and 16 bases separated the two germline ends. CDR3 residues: CSVRTVRGGYTF. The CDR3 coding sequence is TGCAGCGTCAGGACAGTTCGCGGGGGCTACACCTTC. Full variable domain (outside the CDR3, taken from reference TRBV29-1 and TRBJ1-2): SAVISQKPSRDICQRGTSLTIQCQVDSQVTMMFWYRQQPGQSLTLIATANQGSEATYESGFVIDKFPISRPNLTFSTLTVSNMSPEDSSIYLCSVRTVRGGYTFGSGTRLTVV.

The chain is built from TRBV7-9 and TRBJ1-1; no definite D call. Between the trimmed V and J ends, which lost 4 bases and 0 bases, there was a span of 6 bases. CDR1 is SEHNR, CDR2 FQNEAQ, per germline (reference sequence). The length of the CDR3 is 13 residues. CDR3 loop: CASSYLMNTEAFF. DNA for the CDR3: TGTGCCAGCAGCTATCTAATGAACACTGAAGCTTTCTTT.

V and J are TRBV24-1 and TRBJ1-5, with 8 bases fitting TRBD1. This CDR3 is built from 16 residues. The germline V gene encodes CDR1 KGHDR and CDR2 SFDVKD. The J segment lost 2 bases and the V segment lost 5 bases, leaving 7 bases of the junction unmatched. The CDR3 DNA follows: TGTGCCACCAGTGGCCGGACAGGGTCTGGCAATCAGCCCCAGCATTTT. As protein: CATSGRTGSGNQPQHF.

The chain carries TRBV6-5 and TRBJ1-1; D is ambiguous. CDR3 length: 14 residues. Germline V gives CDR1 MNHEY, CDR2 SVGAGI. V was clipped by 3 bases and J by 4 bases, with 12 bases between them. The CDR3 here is CASSYGHLSTEAFF. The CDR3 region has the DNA TGTGCCAGCAGTTATGGTCACTTAAGCACTGAAGCTTTCTTT.

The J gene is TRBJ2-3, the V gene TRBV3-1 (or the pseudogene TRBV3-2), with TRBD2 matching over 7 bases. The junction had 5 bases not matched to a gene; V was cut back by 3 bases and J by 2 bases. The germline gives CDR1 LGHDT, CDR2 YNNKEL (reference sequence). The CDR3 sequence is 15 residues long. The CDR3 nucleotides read TGTGCCAGCAGCCACCGCCGGGGGGTCACAGATACGCAGTATTTT. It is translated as CASSHRRGVTDTQYF.

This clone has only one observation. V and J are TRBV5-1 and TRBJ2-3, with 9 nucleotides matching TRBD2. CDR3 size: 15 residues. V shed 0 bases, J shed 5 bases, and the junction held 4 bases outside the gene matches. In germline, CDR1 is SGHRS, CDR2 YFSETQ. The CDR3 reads CASSLGGGAIDTQYF. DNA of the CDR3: TGCGCCAGCAGCTTGGGCGGGGGGGCCATAGATACGCAGTATTTT.

CDR3 nucleotides: TGCAGCGTCCAAACCTCGGACAGAAACACTGAAGCTTTCTTT. It codes for CSVQTSDRNTEAFF. The chain has TRBV29-1 and TRBJ1-1, with D maybe TRBD1 (6 bases). The CDR3 consists of 14 residues. V lost 6 bases and J 2 bases, leaving 16 bases between the germline ends. Germline-derived CDR1 and CDR2 are SQVTM and ANQGSEA.

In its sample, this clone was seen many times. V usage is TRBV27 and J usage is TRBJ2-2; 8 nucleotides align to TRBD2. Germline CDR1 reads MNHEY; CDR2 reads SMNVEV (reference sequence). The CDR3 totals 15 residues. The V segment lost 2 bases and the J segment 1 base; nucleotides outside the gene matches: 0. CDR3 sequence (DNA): TGTGCCAGCAGTTTACGGGGGGGGAACACCGGGGAGCTGTTTTTT. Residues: CASSLRGGNTGELFF.

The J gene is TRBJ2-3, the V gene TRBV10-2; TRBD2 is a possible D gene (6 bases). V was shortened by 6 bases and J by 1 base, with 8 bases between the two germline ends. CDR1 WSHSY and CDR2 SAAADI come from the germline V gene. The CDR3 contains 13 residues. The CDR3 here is CASRDYGTDTQYF. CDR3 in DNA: TGCGCCAGCAGGGACTATGGCACAGATACGCAGTATTTT.

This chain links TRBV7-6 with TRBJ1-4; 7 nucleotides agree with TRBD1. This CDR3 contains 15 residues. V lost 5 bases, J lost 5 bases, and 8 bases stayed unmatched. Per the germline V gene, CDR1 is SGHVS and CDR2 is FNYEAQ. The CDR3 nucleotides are TGTGCCAGCAGCCCACAGGGACAGCCAAATGAAAAACTGTTTTTT. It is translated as CASSPQGQPNEKLFF.

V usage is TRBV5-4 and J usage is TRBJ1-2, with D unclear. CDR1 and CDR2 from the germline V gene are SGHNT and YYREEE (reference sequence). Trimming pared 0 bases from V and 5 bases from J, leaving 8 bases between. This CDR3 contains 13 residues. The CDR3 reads CASSLESQYGYTF. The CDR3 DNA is TGTGCCAGCAGCTTGGAATCCCAATATGGCTACACCTTC.

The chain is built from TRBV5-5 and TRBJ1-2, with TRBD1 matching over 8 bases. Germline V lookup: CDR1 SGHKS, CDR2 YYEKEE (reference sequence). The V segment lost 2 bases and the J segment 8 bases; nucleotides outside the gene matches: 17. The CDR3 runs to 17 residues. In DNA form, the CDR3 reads TGTGCCAGCAGCTTAAAAATGGTTGGACAGGGAGTCCAAGGCTACACCTTC. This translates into CASSLKMVGQGVQGYTF. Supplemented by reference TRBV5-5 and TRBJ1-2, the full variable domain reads DAGVTQSPTHLIKTRGQQVTLRCSPISGHKSVSWYQQVLGQGPQFIFQYYEKEERGRGNFPDRFSARQFPNYSSELNVNALLLGDSALYLCASSLKMVGQGVQGYTFGSGTRLTVV.

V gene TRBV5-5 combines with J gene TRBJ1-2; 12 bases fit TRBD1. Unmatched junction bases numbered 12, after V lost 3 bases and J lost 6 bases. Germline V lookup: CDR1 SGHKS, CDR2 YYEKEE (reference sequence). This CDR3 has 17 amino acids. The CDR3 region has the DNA TGTGCCAGCAGCTCCAAACCGGGACAGGGGGCTTTGAATGGCTACACCTTC. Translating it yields CASSSKPGQGALNGYTF.

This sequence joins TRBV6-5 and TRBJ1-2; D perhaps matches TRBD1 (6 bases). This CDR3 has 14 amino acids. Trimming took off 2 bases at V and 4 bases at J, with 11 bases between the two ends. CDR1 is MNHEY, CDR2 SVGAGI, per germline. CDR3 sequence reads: CASSYVTGFYGYTF. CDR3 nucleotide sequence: TGTGCCAGCAGTTACGTTACAGGGTTCTATGGCTACACCTTC.

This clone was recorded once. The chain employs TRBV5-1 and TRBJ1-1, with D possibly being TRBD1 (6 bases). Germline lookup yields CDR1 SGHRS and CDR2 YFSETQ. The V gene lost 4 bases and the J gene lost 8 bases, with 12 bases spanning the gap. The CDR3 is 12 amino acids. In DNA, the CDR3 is TGCGCCAGCAGCACACAGGGACAAGAAGCTTTCTTT. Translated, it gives CASSTQGQEAFF.

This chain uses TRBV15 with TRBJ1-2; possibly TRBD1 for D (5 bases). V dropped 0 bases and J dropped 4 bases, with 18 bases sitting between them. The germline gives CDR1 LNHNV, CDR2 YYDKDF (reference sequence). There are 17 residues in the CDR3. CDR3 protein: CATSRDLGDGGIYGYTF. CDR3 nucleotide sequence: TGTGCCACCAGCAGAGATCTCGGTGACGGGGGAATCTATGGCTACACCTTC.